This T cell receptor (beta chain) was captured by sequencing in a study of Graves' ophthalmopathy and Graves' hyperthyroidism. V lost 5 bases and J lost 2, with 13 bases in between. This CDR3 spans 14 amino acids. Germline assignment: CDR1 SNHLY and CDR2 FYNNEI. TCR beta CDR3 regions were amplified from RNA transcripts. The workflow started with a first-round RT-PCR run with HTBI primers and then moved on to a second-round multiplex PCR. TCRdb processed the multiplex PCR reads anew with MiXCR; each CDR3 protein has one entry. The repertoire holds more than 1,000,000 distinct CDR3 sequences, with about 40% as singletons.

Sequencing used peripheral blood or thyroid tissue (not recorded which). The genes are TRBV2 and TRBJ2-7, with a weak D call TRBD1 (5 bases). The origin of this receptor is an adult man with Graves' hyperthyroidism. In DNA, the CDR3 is TGTGCCAGCAGTCAGGGCCAGCTCACCTACGAGCAGTACTTC. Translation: CASSQGQLTYEQYF.